The next 6 T cell receptor beta chains were all read from a single sample in a study of T cells in Graves' hyperthyroidism and ophthalmopathy (dated by TCRdb to between 2018 and 2021). Libraries were prepared through multiplex PCR. The run used an Illumina HiSeq 2000. Amplification of TCR beta CDR3 regions was carried out from RNA transcripts. A first-round RT-PCR of the TCR CDR3 used the HTBI primer set with the Qiagen OneStep RT-PCR kit. TCRdb reprocessed the public reads (quality trimming at Q25 with fastp, clone calling with MiXCR) and kept in-frame beta chains. Each CDR3 protein gets just one entry, which takes the most common genes and DNA from the rows behind it. For this sample the table gives about 530,000 distinct CDR3 sequences, of which roughly 17% were detected only once. Together, the top ten hold roughly 18% of the sample. Sequencing was carried out using blood. These receptors all come from a woman between 18 and 29 years old with Graves' ophthalmopathy.

The chain employs TRBV6-1 and TRBJ1-2; 10 bases line up with TRBD1. This CDR3 spans 15 amino acids. V gave up 5 bases and J gave up 4 bases; unmatched junction bases: 7. The V gene's germline CDR1 is MNHNS and CDR2 SASEGT. DNA for the CDR3: TGTGCCAGCAGTAGCGGACAGGGGGTGGGCTATGGCTACACCTTC. This encodes CASSSGQGVGYGYTF.

This clonotype was observed many times. The rearrangement uses TRBV7-3 and TRBJ2-1; possibly TRBD2 for D (6 bases). Per germline, CDR1 SGHTA and CDR2 FQGTGA. V was trimmed by 4 bases and J by 11 bases, leaving 12 bases between them. The CDR3 totals 12 residues. The CDR3 nucleotides read TGTGCCAGCAGCTCAGTGGCGGGAAAGCAGTTCTTC. It yields the protein CASSSVAGKQFF.

The chain joins TRBV7-9 to TRBJ2-1; D may be TRBD1 (6 bases). Germline V gene lookup returns CDR1 SEHNR and CDR2 FQNEAQ (reference sequence). V shed 5 bases and J shed 8 bases, with 19 bases lying between them. The CDR3 sequence is 15 residues long. The CDR3 nucleotides read TGTGCCAGCAGCCCCGGGACAACTGTGAGGGATGAGCAGTTCTTC. It encodes CASSPGTTVRDEQFF.

The chain carries TRBV5-1 and TRBJ1-6; D possibly corresponds to TRBD1 (5 bases). Trimming removed 4 bases from V and 10 bases from J, with 12 bases in between. CDR1 is SGHRS, CDR2 YFSETQ, per germline. The CDR3 loop spans 13 amino acids. CDR3 in amino acids: CASSHIQASPLHF. CDR3 bases: TGCGCCAGCAGCCATATACAGGCATCACCCCTCCACTTT.

This sequence joins TRBV20-1 and TRBJ2-1, with 7 bases identical to TRBD2. CDR1 DFQATT and CDR2 SNEGSKA come from the germline V gene (reference sequence). The CDR3 covers 15 residues. V lost 3 bases, J lost 0 bases, and 5 bases stayed unmatched. In DNA form, the CDR3 reads TGCAGTGCTAGTGCTAGCGGAAGCTCCTACAATGAGCAGTTCTTC. Residues: CSASASGSSYNEQFF.

The V and J genes are TRBV10-3 and TRBJ1-1, with no clear D. Germline assignment: CDR1 ENHRY and CDR2 SYGVKD. V dropped 2 bases and J dropped 0 bases, with 7 bases sitting between them. This CDR3 has 14 residues. Here the CDR3 DNA reads TGTGCCATCAGTGAGGAGTTCATGAACACTGAAGCTTTCTTT. Translating gives CAISEEFMNTEAFF.